These 9 T cell receptor beta chains share one sample of origin, sequenced in a study of graft-versus-host responses after intestinal transplantation. The repertoire was sequenced with immunoSEQ multiplex PCR; TCRdb's copy has only in-frame clones and lacks some. The sample yields tens of thousands of clones, around 95% seen once. Sequenced material: PBMCs, taken 16 days after intestinal transplant. The receptors were gathered from a human patient who received an intestinal transplant, so some T cells may come from the graft donor.

In regard to this clone: An end of the junction differs from the germline gene, which may be a read error. The J gene is TRBJ1-1, the V gene TRBV28; 7 nucleotides match TRBD1. CDR3 length: 13 amino acids. Germline loops: CDR1 MDHEN, CDR2 SYDVKM. Written as DNA, the CDR3 is TGTGCCAGCAGTCCACCCAGGGGGGGTATGGAATCTTTT. Protein sequence: CASSPPRGGMESF.

V and J are TRBV7-9 and TRBJ2-3; 7 nucleotides agree with TRBD1. Germline loops: CDR1 SEHNR, CDR2 FQNEAQ (reference sequence). V lost 6 bases to trimming and J lost 0 bases; unmatched junction nucleotides: 3. The CDR3 is 14 amino acids. Written as DNA, the CDR3 is TGTGCCAGCAGACAGGGGTCAAGCACAGATACGCAGTATTTT. Translating it yields CASRQGSSTDTQYF. Combining the CDR3 with reference TRBV7-9 and TRBJ2-3 gives the whole variable domain DTGVSQNPRHKITKRGQNVTFRCDPISEHNRLYWYRQTLGQGPEFLTYFQNEAQLEKSRLLSDRFSAERPKGSFSTLEIQRTEQGDSAMYLCASRQGSSTDTQYFGPGTRLTVL.

The chain uses TRBV7-2 and TRBJ2-7, with TRBD2 matching over 10 bases. Germline V lookup: CDR1 SGHTA, CDR2 FQGNSA. CDR3 size: 15 residues. After removal of 1 base from V and 4 bases from J, the junction contained 4 bases not matched to a gene. DNA of the CDR3: TGTGCCAGCAGCTTAGGGACTAGCGGAAAATACGAGCAGTACTTC. Translation: CASSLGTSGKYEQYF.

The rearrangement links TRBV4-1 to TRBJ1-2; D is undetermined. Trimming stripped 1 base from V and 4 bases from J, with 10 bases between. The CDR3 is made up of 14 amino acids. Germline V gene sequence: CDR1 MGHRA, CDR2 YSYEKL. The CDR3 sequence is CASSQGVELYGYTF. The CDR3 region has the DNA TGCGCCAGCAGCCAAGGGGTAGAACTCTATGGCTACACCTTC.

V is TRBV28 and J is TRBJ2-7; 10 bases are a match to TRBD2. With 4 bases clipped from V and 4 bases from J, the junction kept 13 bases outside the gene matches. Germline V gene sequence: CDR1 MDHEN, CDR2 SYDVKM. CDR3 length: 17 residues. The CDR3 coding sequence is TGTGCCAGCAGTTCGAATTTTAGCGGGAGGAGGGTATACGAGCAGTACTTC. Amino acid sequence: CASSSNFSGRRVYEQYF.

This chain connects TRBV10-3 to TRBJ2-2; D gene ambiguous. The CDR3 loop spans 13 amino acids. Germline CDR1 and CDR2: ENHRY and SYGVKD. Trimming took off 3 bases at V and 6 bases at J, with 8 bases between the two ends. CDR3 DNA sequence: TGTGCCATCAGTGATGTGAGTGCCGGGGAGCTGTTTTTT. Translation gives CAISDVSAGELFF.

This clone was seen just once. V usage is TRBV28 and J usage is TRBJ2-1, with D perhaps given as TRBD1 or TRBD2 (6 bases each). The germline V gene has CDR1 MDHEN and CDR2 SYDVKM. This CDR3 spans 15 amino acids. The V end was cut by 6 bases, the J end by 10 bases, with 22 bases between. The CDR3 region has the DNA TGTGCCAGCAGCCGAGGGGCAGGGGAGGATGAGGAGCAGTTCTTC. It encodes CASSRGAGEDEEQFF. Using reference TRBV28 and TRBJ2-1 for the parts outside the CDR3, the full variable domain is DVKVTQSSRYLVKRTGEKVFLECVQDMDHENMFWYRQDPGLGLRLIYFSYDVKMKEKGDIPEGYSVSREKKERFSLILESASTNQTSMYLCASSRGAGEDEEQFFGPGTRLTVL.

The chain is built from TRBV9 and TRBJ1-2, with D uncertain. V dropped 3 bases and J dropped 2 bases, with 8 bases sitting between them. The germline V gene has CDR1 SGDLS and CDR2 YYNGEE. The CDR3 has 13 residues. The CDR3: CASSGTANYGYTF. CDR3 DNA sequence: TGTGCCAGCAGCGGGACGGCGAACTATGGCTACACCTTC.

The chain couples TRBV6-5 to TRBJ2-7; TRBD2 matches 11 bases. Germline V gene sequence: CDR1 MNHEY, CDR2 SVGAGI. After removal of 1 base from V and 0 bases from J, the junction contained 2 bases not matched to a gene. This CDR3 has 16 residues. The CDR3 sequence: CASSYFTSGSSYEQYF. The CDR3 DNA follows: TGTGCCAGCAGTTACTTCACTAGCGGGAGCTCCTACGAGCAGTACTTC.